These 12 T cell receptor beta chains share one sample of origin, sequenced in a study of T cell responses to AZD1222 COVID-19 vaccine. The protocol was immunoSEQ multiplex PCR, while the TCRdb copy is restricted to in-frame clones and leaves out a portion. The profile covers 200,000 to 300,000 clones, with 90% to 95% appearing a single time and roughly 0.51% taken by the ten largest. The material was peripheral blood, obtained on day 0 of AZD1222 vaccination. All receptors come from an adult in good health.

The rearrangement links TRBV7-9 to TRBJ1-1; a weak D match, TRBD1 (5 bases). CDR3 length equals 13 residues. The germline V and J ends were trimmed by 2 bases and 6 bases, with 10 bases remaining between them. Germline V CDR1 and CDR2: SEHNR, FQNEAQ (reference sequence). The CDR3 loop is CASSLTGAAEAFF. The CDR3 DNA follows: TGTGCCAGCAGCTTAACTGGGGCCGCTGAAGCTTTCTTT. Using reference TRBV7-9 and TRBJ1-1 for the parts outside the CDR3, the full variable domain is DTGVSQNPRHKITKRGQNVTFRCDPISEHNRLYWYRQTLGQGPEFLTYFQNEAQLEKSRLLSDRFSAERPKGSFSTLEIQRTEQGDSAMYLCASSLTGAAEAFFGQGTRLTVV.

V usage is TRBV10-2 and J usage is TRBJ2-2; 8 nucleotides line up with TRBD1. Germline V gives CDR1 WSHSY, CDR2 SAAADI. Losses at the gene ends were 7 bases for V and 6 bases for J; bases not matched to a gene: 10. This CDR3 is built from 15 residues. CDR3 nucleotides: TGCGCCAGCACTTCAGACAGGGGATGGTCCGGGGAGCTGTTTTTT. This sequence encodes CASTSDRGWSGELFF.

The chain couples TRBV3-1 (or the pseudogene TRBV3-2) to TRBJ2-5; no firm D call. Germline V CDR1 and CDR2: LGHDT, YNNKEL (reference sequence). This CDR3 contains 14 residues. Trimming pared 2 bases from V and 2 bases from J, leaving 9 bases between. The CDR3 here is CASSQYGRQETQYF. In DNA form, the CDR3 reads TGTGCCAGCAGCCAATATGGTAGGCAAGAGACCCAGTACTTC.

The chain links TRBV7-3 to TRBJ2-1; D is perhaps TRBD2 (5 bases). Germline V gives CDR1 SGHTA, CDR2 FQGTGA. Trimming removed 6 bases at V and 0 bases at J, with 12 bases between. The CDR3 has 15 residues. CDR3 nucleotides: TGTGCCAGCAGTCCTGGACTGGTCTCCTACAATGAGCAGTTCTTC. As protein: CASSPGLVSYNEQFF.

V usage is TRBV29-1 and J usage is TRBJ1-1; 7 positions match TRBD1. V gave up 3 bases and J gave up 2 bases; unmatched junction bases: 6. Germline V gives CDR1 SQVTM, CDR2 ANQGSEA. The CDR3 totals 14 residues. The CDR3 reads CSVDKDRLNTEAFF. The CDR3 DNA reads as TGCAGCGTTGATAAGGACAGGCTAAACACTGAAGCTTTCTTT.

The CDR3 bases are TGTGCCAGCAGTCCCCCGGGGTTCTACGAGCAGTACTTC. Translated, it gives CASSPPGFYEQYF. The V gene is TRBV28, the J gene TRBJ2-7, with D tentatively TRBD2 (5 bases). Trimming took off 5 bases at V and 3 bases at J, with 11 bases between the two ends. Germline V gives CDR1 MDHEN, CDR2 SYDVKM. The CDR3 runs 13 residues. The entire variable domain, with the rest obtained from reference TRBV28 and TRBJ2-7, is as follows: DVKVTQSSRYLVKRTGEKVFLECVQDMDHENMFWYRQDPGLGLRLIYFSYDVKMKEKGDIPEGYSVSREKKERFSLILESASTNQTSMYLCASSPPGFYEQYFGPGTRLTVT.

The V call is TRBV5-5, the J call TRBJ1-5; no firm D call. Germline values: CDR1 SGHKS, CDR2 YYEKEE (reference sequence). Trimming removed 0 bases at V and 1 base at J, with 11 bases between. The CDR3 consists of 16 residues. The CDR3 here is CASSLAGRTSNQPQHF. For the CDR3, the DNA is TGTGCCAGCAGCTTGGCCGGCAGGACGAGCAATCAGCCCCAGCATTTT.

The rearrangement uses TRBV4-1 and TRBJ1-6; D remains ambiguous. The length of the CDR3 is 15 residues. CDR1 MGHRA and CDR2 YSYEKL come from the germline V gene. V lost 0 bases to trimming and J lost 5 bases, with 8 bases between them. CDR3 DNA sequence: TGCGCCAGCAGCCAAGAAAGGAGCCATAATTCACCCCTCCACTTT. It is translated as CASSQERSHNSPLHF.

The DNA of the CDR3 is TGTGCCAGCAGCTTTGGACAGGCCGTCTACGAGCAGTACTTC. Amino acid sequence: CASSFGQAVYEQYF. The chain has TRBV13 and TRBJ2-7; TRBD1 agrees at 7 bases. J lost 3 bases, V lost 3 bases, and 5 bases had no gene match. From germline, CDR1 is PRHDT and CDR2 FYEKMQ (reference sequence). The CDR3 sequence is 14 residues long.

The chain's CDR3 is CASSRGETQYF. CDR3 sequence (DNA): TGTGCCAGCAGCCGCGGGGAGACCCAGTACTTC. The chain employs TRBV6-5 and TRBJ2-5; perhaps TRBD2 as D (5 bases). The CDR3 totals 11 residues. CDR1 MNHEY and CDR2 SVGAGI come from the germline V gene. V gave up 6 bases and J gave up 5 bases, with 7 bases separating them.

The chain uses TRBV5-4 and TRBJ1-2; TRBD1 is a possible D gene (6 bases). V was pared by 4 bases and J by 0 bases, with 13 bases between. CDR3 length: 15 amino acids. Germline V gene sequence: CDR1 SGHNT, CDR2 YYREEE (reference sequence). As DNA, the CDR3 is TGTGCCAGCAGCCCCGGACAGCAAGCTAACTATGGCTACACCTTC. This gives the protein CASSPGQQANYGYTF. The full variable domain, completed using reference TRBV5-4 and TRBJ1-2, is ETGVTQSPTHLIKTRGQQVTLRCSSQSGHNTVSWYQQALGQGPQFIFQYYREEENGRGNFPPRFSGLQFPNYSSELNVNALELDDSALYLCASSPGQQANYGYTFGSGTRLTVV.

This clone is a singleton in its sample. V is TRBV4-1 and J is TRBJ2-5; TRBD2 matches at 7 bases. Looked up from germline, CDR1 is MGHRA and CDR2 is YSYEKL. The CDR3 loop spans 16 amino acids. V was clipped by 7 bases and J by 1 base; unmatched bases: 12. CDR3 residues: CASNRTNGGFQETQYF. The CDR3, as DNA: TGCGCCAGCAACCGGACGAACGGGGGGTTCCAAGAGACCCAGTACTTC.